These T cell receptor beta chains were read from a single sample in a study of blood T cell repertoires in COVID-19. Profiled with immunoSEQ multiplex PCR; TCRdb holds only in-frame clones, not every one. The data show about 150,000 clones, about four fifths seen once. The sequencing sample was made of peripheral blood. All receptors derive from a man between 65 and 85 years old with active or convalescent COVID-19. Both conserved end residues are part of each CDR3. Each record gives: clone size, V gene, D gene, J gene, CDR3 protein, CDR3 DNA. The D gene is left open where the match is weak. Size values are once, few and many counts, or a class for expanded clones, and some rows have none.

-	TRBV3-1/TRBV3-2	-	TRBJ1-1	CASSQKGPGENTEAFF	TGTGCCAGCAGCCAAAAGGGGCCTGGGGAGAACACTGAAGCTTTCTTT
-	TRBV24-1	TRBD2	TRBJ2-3	CATGPSPGGTKFTDTQYF	TGTGCCACCGGTCCGTCGCCCGGGGGGACCAAATTCACAGATACGCAGTATTTT
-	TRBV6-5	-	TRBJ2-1	CASSYDEQAYNEQFF	TGTGCCAGCAGTTACGATGAACAGGCCTACAATGAGCAGTTCTTC
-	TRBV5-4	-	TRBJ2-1	CASSLGWEAWNEQFF	TGTGCCAGCAGCTTGGGGTGGGAGGCCTGGAATGAGCAGTTCTTC
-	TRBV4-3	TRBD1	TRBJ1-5	CASSQDRGQGGQPQHF	TGCGCCAGCAGCCAAGATCGAGGACAGGGGGGTCAGCCCCAGCATTTT
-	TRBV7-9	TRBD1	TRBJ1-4	CASSSRQGKLDEKLFF	TGTGCCAGCAGCAGTCGACAGGGCAAGCTGGATGAAAAACTGTTTTTT
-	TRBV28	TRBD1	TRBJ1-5	CASSPWDRRNQPQHF	TGTGCCAGCAGTCCCTGGGACAGGCGCAATCAGCCCCAGCATTTT
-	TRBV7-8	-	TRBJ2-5	CASSLVSGLVETQYF	TGTGCCAGCAGCTTAGTATCGGGACTGGTAGAGACCCAGTACTTC
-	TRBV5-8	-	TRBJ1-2	CASSLSSGRNYGYTF	TGTGCCAGCAGCTTATCCTCCGGGAGAAACTATGGCTACACCTTC
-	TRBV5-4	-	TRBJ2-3	CASSASHGDTQYF	TGTGCCAGCAGCGCCTCTCACGGAGATACGCAGTATTTT
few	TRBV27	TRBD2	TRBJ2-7	CASSSTGLSSTSGSYEQYF	TGTGCCAGCAGTTCCACCGGACTCTCGTCGACTAGCGGGAGCTACGAGCAGTACTTC
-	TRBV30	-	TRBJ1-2	CACYPKANYGYTF	TGTGCCTGTTACCCTAAAGCTAACTATGGCTACACCTTC
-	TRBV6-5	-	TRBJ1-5	CATGGAYNQPQHF	TGTGCCACCGGGGGGGCTTACAATCAGCCCCAGCATTTT
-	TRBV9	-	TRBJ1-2	CASSVQNSQTPYGYTF	TGTGCCAGCAGCGTACAAAACAGCCAAACCCCCTATGGCTACACCTTC
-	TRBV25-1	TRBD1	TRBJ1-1	CASSEPGTGGFEAFF	TGTGCCAGCAGTGAACCCGGGACAGGGGGTTTTGAAGCTTTCTTT
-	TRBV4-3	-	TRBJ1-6	CASSQTPGVYNSPLHF	TGCGCCAGCAGCCAAACCCCAGGGGTCTATAATTCACCCCTCCACTTT
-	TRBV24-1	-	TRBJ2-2	CATSARGFANTGELFF	TGTGCCACCAGTGCTAGAGGGTTCGCGAACACCGGGGAGCTGTTTTTT
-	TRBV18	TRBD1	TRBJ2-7	CASSPRGQGAYEQYF	TGTGCCAGCTCACCACGGGGACAGGGGGCCTACGAGCAGTACTTC
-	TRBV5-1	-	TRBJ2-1	CASTVGGPNEQFF	TGCGCCAGCACCGTGGGGGGGCCAAATGAGCAGTTCTTC
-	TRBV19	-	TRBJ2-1	CASSGWEAPHNEQFF	TGTGCCAGTAGTGGATGGGAGGCCCCTCACAATGAGCAGTTCTTC
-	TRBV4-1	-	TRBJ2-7	CASSQGDRGYSYEQYF	TGCGCCAGCAGCCAAGGGGATCGGGGATACTCCTACGAGCAGTACTTC
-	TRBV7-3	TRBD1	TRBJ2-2	CASSLTGQGTGELFF	TGTGCCAGCAGCTTAACGGGACAGGGGACCGGGGAGCTGTTTTTT
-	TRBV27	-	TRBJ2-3	CASSPLTAATQYF	TGTGCCAGCAGCCCCCTCACCGCGGCGACGCAGTATTTT
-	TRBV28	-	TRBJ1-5	CASSLARVGNQPQHF	TGTGCCAGCAGTTTAGCCAGGGTTGGCAATCAGCCCCAGCATTTT
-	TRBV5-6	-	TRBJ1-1	CASSLPLEGENTEAFF	TGTGCCAGCAGCTTGCCCCTGGAAGGGGAAAACACTGAAGCTTTCTTT
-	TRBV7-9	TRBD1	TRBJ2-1	CASSLTGPTYNEQFF	TGTGCCAGCAGCTTGACAGGGCCAACCTACAATGAGCAGTTCTTC
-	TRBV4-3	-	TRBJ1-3	CASSQIGSGNTIYF	TGCGCCAGCAGCCAAATCGGGTCTGGAAACACCATATATTTT
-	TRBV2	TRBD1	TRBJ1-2	CASSEDRNYGYTF	TGTGCCAGCAGTGAGGACAGGAACTATGGCTACACCTTC
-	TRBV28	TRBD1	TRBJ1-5	CASSSGGPQPQHF	TGTGCCAGCAGTTCAGGGGGGCCCCAGCCCCAGCATTTT
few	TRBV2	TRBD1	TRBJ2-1	CASSGQGAQNEQFF	TGTGCCAGCAGTGGACAGGGGGCGCAAAATGAGCAGTTCTTC
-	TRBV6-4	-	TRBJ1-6	CASSLQYNSPLHF	TGTGCCAGCAGTCTACAGTATAATTCACCCCTCCACTTT
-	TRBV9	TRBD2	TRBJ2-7	CASSAGTNVYEQYF	TGTGCCAGCAGCGCCGGGACTAACGTCTACGAGCAGTACTTC
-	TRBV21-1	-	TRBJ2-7	CASSKRLSSGYEQYF	TGTGCCAGCAGCAAGCGCCTCTCGTCCGGCTACGAGCAGTACTTC
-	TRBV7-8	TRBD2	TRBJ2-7	CASRKGLAETYEQYF	TGTGCCAGCAGAAAGGGACTAGCGGAAACCTACGAGCAGTACTTC
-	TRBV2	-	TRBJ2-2	CASSGLRTGELFF	TGTGCCAGCAGTGGACTCAGAACCGGGGAGCTGTTTTTT
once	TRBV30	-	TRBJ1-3	CAWRLDSRGNTIYF	TGTGCCTGGAGGCTAGACAGTCGCGGAAACACCATATATTTT
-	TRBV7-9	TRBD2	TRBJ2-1	CASSLTSGGFNNEQFF	TGTGCCAGCAGCTTAACTAGCGGGGGGTTCAACAATGAGCAGTTCTTC
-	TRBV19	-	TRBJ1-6	CASSINRDNTLHF	TGTGCCAGTAGTATAAACAGGGACAACACCCTCCACTTT
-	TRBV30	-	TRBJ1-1	CAWSLSQNTEAFF	TGTGCCTGGAGTCTAAGCCAGAACACTGAAGCTTTCTTT
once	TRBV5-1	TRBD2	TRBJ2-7	CASSLLAGDGEQYF	TGCGCCAGCAGCTTACTAGCGGGAGACGGCGAGCAGTACTTC
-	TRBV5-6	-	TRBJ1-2	CASSLGQILSGYTF	TGTGCCAGCAGCTTGGGACAGATCCTTTCTGGCTACACCTTC
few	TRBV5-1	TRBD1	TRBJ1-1	CASSLGQGQMNTEAFF	TGCGCCAGCAGCTTGGGGCAGGGACAGATGAACACTGAAGCTTTCTTT
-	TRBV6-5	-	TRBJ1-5	CAIGGRYSNQPQHF	TGTGCCATAGGGGGTCGATATAGCAATCAGCCCCAGCATTTT
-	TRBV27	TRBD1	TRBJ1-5	CASRKQGAPNQPQHF	TGTGCCAGCAGGAAACAGGGGGCCCCTAATCAGCCCCAGCATTTT
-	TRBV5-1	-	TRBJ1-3	CASSLGATVSGNTIYF	TGCGCCAGCAGCTTGGGTGCGACTGTCTCTGGAAACACCATATATTTT
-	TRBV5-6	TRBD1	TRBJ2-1	CASSLAGQGSEQFF	TGTGCCAGCAGCTTGGCGGGACAGGGAAGTGAGCAGTTCTTC
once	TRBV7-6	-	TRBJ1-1	CASSLGRVPNTEAFF	TGTGCCAGCAGCTTAGGCCGGGTACCGAACACTGAAGCTTTCTTT
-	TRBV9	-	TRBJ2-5	CASSPRGRQETQYF	TGTGCCAGCAGCCCACGCGGCCGTCAAGAGACCCAGTACTTC
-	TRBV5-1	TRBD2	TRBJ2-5	CASSRLAGGQETQYF	TGCGCCAGCAGCCGACTAGCGGGGGGGCAAGAGACCCAGTACTTC
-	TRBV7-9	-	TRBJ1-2	CASSLQGNRGGYTF	TGTGCCAGCAGCTTACAGGGAAATAGAGGCGGCTACACCTTC
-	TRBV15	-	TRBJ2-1	CATSSHRGGLGNEQFF	TGTGCCACCAGCAGCCACAGGGGGGGGCTGGGGAATGAGCAGTTCTTC
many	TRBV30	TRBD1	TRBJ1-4	CAWSSDRTNTNEKLFF	TGTGCCTGGAGTTCGGACAGGACAAACACTAATGAAAAACTGTTTTTT
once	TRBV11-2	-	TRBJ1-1	CASRIIRAGDTEAFF	TGTGCCAGCAGGATAATTAGGGCGGGGGACACTGAAGCTTTCTTT
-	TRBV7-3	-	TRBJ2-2	CASSPRLDYRTGELFF	TGTGCCAGCAGCCCCCGTCTGGACTACCGGACCGGGGAGCTGTTTTTT